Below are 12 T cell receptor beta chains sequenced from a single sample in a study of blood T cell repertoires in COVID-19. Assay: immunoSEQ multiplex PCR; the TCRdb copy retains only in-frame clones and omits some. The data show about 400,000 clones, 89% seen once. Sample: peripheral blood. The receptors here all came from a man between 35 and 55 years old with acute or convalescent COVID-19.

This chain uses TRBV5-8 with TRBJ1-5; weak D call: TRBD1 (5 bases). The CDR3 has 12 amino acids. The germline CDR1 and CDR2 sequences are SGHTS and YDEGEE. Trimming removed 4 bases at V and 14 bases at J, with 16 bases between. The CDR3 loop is CASSIRQLPEHF. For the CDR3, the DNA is TGTGCCAGCAGCATAAGACAGCTCCCCGAGCATTTT. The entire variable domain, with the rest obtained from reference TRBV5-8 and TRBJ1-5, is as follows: EAGVTQSPTHLIKTRGQQATLRCSPISGHTSVYWYQQALGLGLQFLLWYDEGEERNRGNFPPRFSGRQFPNYSSELNVNALELEDSALYLCASSIRQLPEHFGDGTRLSIL.

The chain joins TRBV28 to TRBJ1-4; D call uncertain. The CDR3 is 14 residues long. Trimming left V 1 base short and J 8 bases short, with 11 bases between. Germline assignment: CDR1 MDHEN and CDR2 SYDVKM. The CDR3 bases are TGTGCCAGCAGTTTATCCGAGGCCGGGGAAAAACTGTTTTTT. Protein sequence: CASSLSEAGEKLFF.

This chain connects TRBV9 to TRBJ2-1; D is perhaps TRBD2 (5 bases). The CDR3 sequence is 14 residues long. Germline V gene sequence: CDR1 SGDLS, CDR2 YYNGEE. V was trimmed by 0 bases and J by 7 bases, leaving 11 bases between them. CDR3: CASSVGGLPNEQFF. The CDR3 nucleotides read TGTGCCAGCAGCGTAGGAGGGCTACCTAATGAGCAGTTCTTC.

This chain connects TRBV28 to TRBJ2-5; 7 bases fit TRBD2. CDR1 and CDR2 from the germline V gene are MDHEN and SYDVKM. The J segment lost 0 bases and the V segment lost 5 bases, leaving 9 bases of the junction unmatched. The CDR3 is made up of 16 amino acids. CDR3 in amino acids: CASSPWRDYHQETQYF. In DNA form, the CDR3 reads TGTGCCAGCAGTCCGTGGCGGGACTATCACCAAGAGACCCAGTACTTC.

CDR3 coding DNA: TGTGCCAGCAGTGAAACTCACGTCCCCCAGTACTTC. Translation gives CASSETHVPQYF. The V and J genes are TRBV2 and TRBJ2-5; D gene ambiguous. Germline V lookup: CDR1 SNHLY, CDR2 FYNNEI. The CDR3 has 12 amino acids. Trimming took off 2 bases at V and 9 bases at J, with 10 bases between the two ends.

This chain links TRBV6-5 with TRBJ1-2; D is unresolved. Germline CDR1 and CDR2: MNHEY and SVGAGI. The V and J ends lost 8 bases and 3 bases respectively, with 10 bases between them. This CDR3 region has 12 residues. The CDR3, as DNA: TGTGCCAGCCGGATCGAGGACTATGGCTACACCTTC. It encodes CASRIEDYGYTF.

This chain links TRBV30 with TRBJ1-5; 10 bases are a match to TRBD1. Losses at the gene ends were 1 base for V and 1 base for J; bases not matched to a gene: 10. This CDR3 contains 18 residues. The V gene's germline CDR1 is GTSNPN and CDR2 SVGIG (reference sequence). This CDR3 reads CAWSGGIPGQGSNQPQHF. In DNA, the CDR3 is TGTGCCTGGAGTGGGGGGATACCGGGACAGGGGAGCAATCAGCCCCAGCATTTT.

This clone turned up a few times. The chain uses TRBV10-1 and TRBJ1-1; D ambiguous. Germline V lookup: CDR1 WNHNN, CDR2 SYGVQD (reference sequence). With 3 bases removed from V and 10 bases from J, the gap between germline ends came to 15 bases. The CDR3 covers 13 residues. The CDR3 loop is CASSESGPAAAFF. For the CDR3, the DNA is TGCGCCAGCAGTGAAAGCGGGCCCGCGGCAGCTTTCTTT.

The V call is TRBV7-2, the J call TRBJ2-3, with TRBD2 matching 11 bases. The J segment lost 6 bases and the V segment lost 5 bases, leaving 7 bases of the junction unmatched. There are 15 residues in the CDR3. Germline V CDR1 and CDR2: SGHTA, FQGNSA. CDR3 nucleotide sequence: TGTGCCAGCAGCGTTAGCGGGGGGGTAAGCGATACGCAGTATTTT. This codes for CASSVSGGVSDTQYF.

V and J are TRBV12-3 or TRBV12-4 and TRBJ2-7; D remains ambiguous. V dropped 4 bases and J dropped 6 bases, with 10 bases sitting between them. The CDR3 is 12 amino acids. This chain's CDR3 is CASSYIPGEQYF. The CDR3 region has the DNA TGTGCCAGCAGTTACATCCCTGGCGAGCAGTACTTC.

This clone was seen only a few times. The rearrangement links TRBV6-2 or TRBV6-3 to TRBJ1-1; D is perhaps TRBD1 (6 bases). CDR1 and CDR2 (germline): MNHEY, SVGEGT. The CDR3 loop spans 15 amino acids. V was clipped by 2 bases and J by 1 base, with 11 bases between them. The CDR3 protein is CASSYRLTGNTEAFF. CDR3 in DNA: TGTGCCAGCAGTTACCGTTTGACAGGGAACACTGAAGCTTTCTTT.

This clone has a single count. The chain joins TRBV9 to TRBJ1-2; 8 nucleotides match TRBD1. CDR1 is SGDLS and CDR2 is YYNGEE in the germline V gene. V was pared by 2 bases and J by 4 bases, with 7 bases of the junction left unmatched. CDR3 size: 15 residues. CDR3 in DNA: TGTGCCAGCAGCGTGACAGGGGAGTTGATCTATGGCTACACCTTC. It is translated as CASSVTGELIYGYTF.